This T cell receptor beta chain was identified in a study of blood T cell repertoires in COVID-19. The CDR3 extends over 15 amino acids. The V end lost 8 bases, the J end lost 0 bases, and 14 bases lay between the germline ends. Looked up from germline, CDR1 is MNHEY and CDR2 is SVGAGI. Clones were sequenced by immunoSEQ multiplex PCR, and TCRdb holds only the in-frame ones, with some missing. The data contain 30,000 to 50,000 clones, roughly nine tenths of them singletons. This clone appeared once. Sequenced input: peripheral blood. The receptor was isolated from a woman in her twenties or thirties in a cohort sampled during active COVID-19. V gene TRBV6-5 combines with J gene TRBJ2-1; possibly TRBD1 for D (6 bases). CDR3 sequence reads: CASVAGTNSYNEQFF. The CDR3 coding sequence is TGTGCCAGCGTGGCCGGGACAAACTCCTACAATGAGCAGTTCTTC.